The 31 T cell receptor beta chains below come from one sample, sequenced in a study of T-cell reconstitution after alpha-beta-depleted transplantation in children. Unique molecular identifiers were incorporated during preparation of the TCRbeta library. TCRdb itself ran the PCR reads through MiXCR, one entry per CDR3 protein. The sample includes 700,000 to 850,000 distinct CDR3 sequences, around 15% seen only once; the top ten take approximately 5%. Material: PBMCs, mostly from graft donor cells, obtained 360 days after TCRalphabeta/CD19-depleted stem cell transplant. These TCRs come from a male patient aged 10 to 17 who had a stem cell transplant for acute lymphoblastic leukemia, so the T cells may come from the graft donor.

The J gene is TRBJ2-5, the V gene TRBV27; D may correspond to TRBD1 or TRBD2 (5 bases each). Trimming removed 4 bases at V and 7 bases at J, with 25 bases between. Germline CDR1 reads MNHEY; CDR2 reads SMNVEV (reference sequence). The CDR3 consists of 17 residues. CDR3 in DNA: TGTGCCAGCAGTTCCTGGAGAGGGCCAGGGTCCCACCCGACCCAGTACTTC. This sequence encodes CASSSWRGPGSHPTQYF.

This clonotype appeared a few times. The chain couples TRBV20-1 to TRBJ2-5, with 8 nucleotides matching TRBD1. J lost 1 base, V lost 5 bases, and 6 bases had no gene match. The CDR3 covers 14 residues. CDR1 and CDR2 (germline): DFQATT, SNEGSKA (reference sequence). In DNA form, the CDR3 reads TGCAGTGCTTCGTTAACAGGGGGCCAAGAGACCCAGTACTTC. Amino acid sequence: CSASLTGGQETQYF.

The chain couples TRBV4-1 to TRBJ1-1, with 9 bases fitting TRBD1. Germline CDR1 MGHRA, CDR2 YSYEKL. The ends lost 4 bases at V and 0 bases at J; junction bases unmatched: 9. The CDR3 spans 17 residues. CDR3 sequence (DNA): TGCGCCAGCAGCCTTGACAGGGGGAGGATTCTGAACACTGAAGCTTTCTTT. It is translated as CASSLDRGRILNTEAFF.

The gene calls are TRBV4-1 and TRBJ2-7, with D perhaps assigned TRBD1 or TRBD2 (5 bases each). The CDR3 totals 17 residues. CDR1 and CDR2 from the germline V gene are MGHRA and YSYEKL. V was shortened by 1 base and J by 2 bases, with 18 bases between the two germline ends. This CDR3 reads CASSQGDRAQGTYEQYF. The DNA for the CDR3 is TGCGCCAGCAGCCAAGGGGACCGGGCCCAGGGAACCTACGAGCAGTACTTC.

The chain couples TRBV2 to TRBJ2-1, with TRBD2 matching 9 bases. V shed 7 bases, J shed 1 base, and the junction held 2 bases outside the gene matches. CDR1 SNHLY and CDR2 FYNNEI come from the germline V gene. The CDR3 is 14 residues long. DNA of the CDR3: TGTGCCAGCAAAAGCGGGAGGTCCTACAATGAGCAGTTCTTC. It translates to CASKSGRSYNEQFF.

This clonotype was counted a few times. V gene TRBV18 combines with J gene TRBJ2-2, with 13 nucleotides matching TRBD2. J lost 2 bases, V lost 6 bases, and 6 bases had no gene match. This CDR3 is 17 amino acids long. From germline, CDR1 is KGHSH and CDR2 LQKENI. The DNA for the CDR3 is TGTGCCAGCTCGCCGGGACTAGCGGGGAGAAACACCGGGGAGCTGTTTTTT. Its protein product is CASSPGLAGRNTGELFF.

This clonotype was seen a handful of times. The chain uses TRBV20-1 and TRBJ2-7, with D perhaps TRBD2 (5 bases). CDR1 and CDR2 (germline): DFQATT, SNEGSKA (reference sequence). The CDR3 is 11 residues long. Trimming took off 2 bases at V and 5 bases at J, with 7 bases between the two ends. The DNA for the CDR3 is TGCAGTGCTAGAATGCGGGACGAGCAGTACTTC. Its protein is CSARMRDEQYF.

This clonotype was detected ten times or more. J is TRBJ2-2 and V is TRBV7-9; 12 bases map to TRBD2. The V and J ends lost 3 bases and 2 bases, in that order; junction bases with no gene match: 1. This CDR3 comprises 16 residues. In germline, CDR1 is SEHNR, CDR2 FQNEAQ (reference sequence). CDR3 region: CASSFGLAGNTGELFF. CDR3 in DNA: TGTGCCAGCAGCTTTGGACTAGCGGGAAACACCGGGGAGCTGTTTTTT.

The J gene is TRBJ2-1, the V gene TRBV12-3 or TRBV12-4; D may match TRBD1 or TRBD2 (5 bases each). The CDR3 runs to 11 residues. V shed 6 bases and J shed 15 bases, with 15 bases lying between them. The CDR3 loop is CASRAGAIGFF. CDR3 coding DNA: TGTGCCAGCAGGGCCGGGGCGATCGGGTTCTTC.

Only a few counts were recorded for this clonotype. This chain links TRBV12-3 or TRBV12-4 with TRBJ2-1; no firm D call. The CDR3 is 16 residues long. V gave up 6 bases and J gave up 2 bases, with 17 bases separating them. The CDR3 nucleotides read TGTGCCAGCAGCCATGGGTGGGCGCCAACCTACAATGAGCAGTTCTTC. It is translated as CASSHGWAPTYNEQFF.

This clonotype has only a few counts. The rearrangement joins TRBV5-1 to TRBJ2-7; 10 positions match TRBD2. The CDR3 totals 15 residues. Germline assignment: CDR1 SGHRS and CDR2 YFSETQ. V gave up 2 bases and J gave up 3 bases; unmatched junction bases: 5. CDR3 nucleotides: TGCGCCAGCAGCTTAGGACTAGCGGAGCTCTACGAGCAGTACTTC. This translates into CASSLGLAELYEQYF.

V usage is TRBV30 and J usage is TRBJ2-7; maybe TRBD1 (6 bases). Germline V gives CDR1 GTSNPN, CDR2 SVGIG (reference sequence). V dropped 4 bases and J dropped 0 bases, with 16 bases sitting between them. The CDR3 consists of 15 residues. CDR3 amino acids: CAWIRGTQSSYEQYF. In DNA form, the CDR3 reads TGTGCCTGGATTAGGGGGACACAGAGCTCCTACGAGCAGTACTTC.

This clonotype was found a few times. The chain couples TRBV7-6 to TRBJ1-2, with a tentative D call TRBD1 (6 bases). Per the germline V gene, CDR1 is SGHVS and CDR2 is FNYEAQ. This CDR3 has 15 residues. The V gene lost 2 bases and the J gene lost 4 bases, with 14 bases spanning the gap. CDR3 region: CASSLSDSPSYGYTF. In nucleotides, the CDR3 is TGTGCCAGCAGCTTATCGGACAGCCCGTCCTATGGCTACACCTTC.

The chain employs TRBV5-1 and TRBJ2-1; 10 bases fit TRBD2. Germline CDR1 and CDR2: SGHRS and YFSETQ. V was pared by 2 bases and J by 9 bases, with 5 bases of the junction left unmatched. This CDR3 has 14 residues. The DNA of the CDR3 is TGCGCCAGCAGCTTCCGACTAGCGGGCCGTGAGCAGTTCTTC. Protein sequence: CASSFRLAGREQFF.

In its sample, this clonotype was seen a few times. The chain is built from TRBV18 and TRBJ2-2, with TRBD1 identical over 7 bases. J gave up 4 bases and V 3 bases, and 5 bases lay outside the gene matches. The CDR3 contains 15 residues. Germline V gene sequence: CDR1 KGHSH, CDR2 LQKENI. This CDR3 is CASSPGQVTTGELFF. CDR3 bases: TGTGCCAGCTCACCCGGACAGGTGACCACCGGGGAGCTGTTTTTT.

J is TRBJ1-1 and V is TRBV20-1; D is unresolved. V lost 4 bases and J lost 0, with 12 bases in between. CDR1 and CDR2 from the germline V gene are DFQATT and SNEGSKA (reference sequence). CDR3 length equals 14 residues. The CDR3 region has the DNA TGCAGTGCTACCAGACACTCCATGAACACTGAAGCTTTCTTT. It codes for CSATRHSMNTEAFF.

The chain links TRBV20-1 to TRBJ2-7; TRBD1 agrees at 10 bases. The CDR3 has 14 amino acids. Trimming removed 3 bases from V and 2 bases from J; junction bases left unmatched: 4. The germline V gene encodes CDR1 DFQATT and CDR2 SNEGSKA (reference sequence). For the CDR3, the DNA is TGCAGTGCTAGGGGGACAGGGGTCGCCTACGAGCAGTACTTC. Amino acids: CSARGTGVAYEQYF.

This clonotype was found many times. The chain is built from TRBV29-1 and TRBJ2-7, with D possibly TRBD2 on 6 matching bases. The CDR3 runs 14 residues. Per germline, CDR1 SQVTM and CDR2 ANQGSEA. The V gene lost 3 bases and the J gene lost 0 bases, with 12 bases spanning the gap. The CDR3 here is CSVEGRDSSYEQYF. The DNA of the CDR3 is TGCAGCGTTGAGGGGCGGGATAGCTCCTACGAGCAGTACTTC.

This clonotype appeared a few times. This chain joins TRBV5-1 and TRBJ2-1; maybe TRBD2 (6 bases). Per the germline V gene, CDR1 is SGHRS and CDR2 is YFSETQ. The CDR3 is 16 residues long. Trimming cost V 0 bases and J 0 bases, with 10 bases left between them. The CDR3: CASSLAAGNSYNEQFF. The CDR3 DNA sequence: TGCGCCAGCAGCTTGGCTGCGGGAAACTCCTACAATGAGCAGTTCTTC.

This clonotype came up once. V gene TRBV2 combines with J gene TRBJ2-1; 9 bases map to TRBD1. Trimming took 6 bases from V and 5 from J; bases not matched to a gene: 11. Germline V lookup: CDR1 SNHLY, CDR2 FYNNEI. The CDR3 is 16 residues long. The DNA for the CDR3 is TGTGCCAGCAGGCTAGTCGGGACAGGGCTAAACAATGAGCAGTTCTTC. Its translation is CASRLVGTGLNNEQFF.

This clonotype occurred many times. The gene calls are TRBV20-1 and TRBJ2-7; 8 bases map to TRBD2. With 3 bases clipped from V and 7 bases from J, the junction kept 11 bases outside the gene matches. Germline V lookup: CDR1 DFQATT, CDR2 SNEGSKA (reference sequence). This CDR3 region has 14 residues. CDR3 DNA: TGCAGTGCTAGTTGGCGGGAGGCCCTTTCGGAGCAGTACTTC. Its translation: CSASWREALSEQYF.

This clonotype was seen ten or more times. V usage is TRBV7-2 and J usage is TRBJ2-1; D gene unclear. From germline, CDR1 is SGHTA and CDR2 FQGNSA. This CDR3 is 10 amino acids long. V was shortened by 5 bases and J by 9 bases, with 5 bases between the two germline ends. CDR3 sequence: CASSLAEQFF. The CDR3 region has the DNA TGTGCCAGCAGCCTTGCTGAGCAGTTCTTC.

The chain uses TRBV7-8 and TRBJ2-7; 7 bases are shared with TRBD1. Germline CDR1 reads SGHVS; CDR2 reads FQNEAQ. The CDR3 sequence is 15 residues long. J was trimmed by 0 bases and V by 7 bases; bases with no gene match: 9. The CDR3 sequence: CASKRGGPNSYEQYF. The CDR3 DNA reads TGTGCCAGCAAGAGAGGGGGCCCCAACTCCTACGAGCAGTACTTC.

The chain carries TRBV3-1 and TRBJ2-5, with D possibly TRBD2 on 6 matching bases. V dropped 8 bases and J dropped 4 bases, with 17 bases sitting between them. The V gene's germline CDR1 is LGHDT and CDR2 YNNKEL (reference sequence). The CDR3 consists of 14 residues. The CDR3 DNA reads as TGTGCCAGCTTCCTCCAGCGGGCGGGAGAGACCCAGTACTTC. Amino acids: CASFLQRAGETQYF.

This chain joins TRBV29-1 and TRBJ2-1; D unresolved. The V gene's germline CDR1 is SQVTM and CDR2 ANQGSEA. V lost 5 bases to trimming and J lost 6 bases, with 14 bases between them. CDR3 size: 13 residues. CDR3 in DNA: TGCAGCGTTTGCTGGCAGACCTTCAATGAGCAGTTCTTC. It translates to CSVCWQTFNEQFF.

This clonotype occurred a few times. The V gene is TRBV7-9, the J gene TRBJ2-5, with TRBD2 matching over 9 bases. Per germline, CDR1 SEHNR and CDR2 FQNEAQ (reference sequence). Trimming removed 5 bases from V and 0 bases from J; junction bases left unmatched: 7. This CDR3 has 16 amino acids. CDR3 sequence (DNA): TGTGCCAGCAGCCGCCGGACTAGCGCGAACCAAGAGACCCAGTACTTC. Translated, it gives CASSRRTSANQETQYF.

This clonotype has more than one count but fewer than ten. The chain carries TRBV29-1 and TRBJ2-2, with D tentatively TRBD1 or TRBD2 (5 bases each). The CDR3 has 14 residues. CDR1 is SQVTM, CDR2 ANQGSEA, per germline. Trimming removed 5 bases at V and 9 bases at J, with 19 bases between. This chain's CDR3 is CSVTRGEPGRELFF. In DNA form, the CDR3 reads TGCAGCGTTACCCGGGGCGAACCGGGCAGGGAGCTGTTTTTT.

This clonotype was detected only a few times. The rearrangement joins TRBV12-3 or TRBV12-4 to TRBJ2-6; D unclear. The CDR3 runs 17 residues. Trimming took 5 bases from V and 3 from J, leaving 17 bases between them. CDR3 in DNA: TGTGCCAGCAGTCCCTCAGGACGGTTATTTGGGGCCAACGTCCTGACTTTC. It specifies CASSPSGRLFGANVLTF.

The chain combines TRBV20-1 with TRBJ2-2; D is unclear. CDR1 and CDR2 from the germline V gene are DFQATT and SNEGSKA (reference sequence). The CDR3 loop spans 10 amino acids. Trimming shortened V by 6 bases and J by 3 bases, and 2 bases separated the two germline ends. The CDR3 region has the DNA TGCAGTGCCTACACCGGGGAGCTGTTTTTT. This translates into CSAYTGELFF.

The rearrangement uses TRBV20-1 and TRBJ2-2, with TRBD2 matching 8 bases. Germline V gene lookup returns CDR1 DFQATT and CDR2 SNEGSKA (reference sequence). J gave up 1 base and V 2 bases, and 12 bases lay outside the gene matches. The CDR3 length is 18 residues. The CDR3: CSARFRREAPLNTGELFF. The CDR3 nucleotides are TGCAGTGCTAGATTCCGGCGGGAGGCCCCATTGAACACCGGGGAGCTGTTTTTT.

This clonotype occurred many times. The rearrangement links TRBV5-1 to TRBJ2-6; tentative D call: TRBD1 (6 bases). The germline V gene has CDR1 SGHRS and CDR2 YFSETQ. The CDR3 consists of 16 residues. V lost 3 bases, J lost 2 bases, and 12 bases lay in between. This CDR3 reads CASSSQTGTGANVLTF. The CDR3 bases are TGCGCCAGCAGCTCGCAGACAGGCACTGGGGCCAACGTCCTGACTTTC.